At least ten counts were recorded for the clone carrying this T cell receptor beta chain. Time point specified: pre-sensitization, week 0. The treatment here: therapeutic diphenylcyclopropenone sensitization with weekly scalp DPC. The source of the sample is a study of human T cells and chemical hapten exposure. TCRdb analysed the RACE reads with MiXCR anew, one entry per CDR3 protein. Among about 380,000 distinct CDR3 sequences, around 5.5% were seen once, and the ten largest hold 2.5% to 3%. The clonotype comes from a woman aged 45-60 years with alopecia areata. Some clones in this sample may be carry-over from other donors' samples. The specimen comprised whole blood, sampled in connection with sensitization to the hapten diphenylcyclopropenone (DPC).

CDR3 sequence: CASQRGAVFTEAFF. DNA of the CDR3: TGTGCCAGCCAACGGGGGGCAGTATTCACTGAAGCTTTCTTT. V is TRBV6-5 and J is TRBJ1-1, with D maybe TRBD1 (6 bases). CDR3 size: 14 residues. V was shortened by 8 bases and J by 4 bases, with 17 bases between the two germline ends. Germline V gene sequence: CDR1 MNHEY, CDR2 SVGAGI.